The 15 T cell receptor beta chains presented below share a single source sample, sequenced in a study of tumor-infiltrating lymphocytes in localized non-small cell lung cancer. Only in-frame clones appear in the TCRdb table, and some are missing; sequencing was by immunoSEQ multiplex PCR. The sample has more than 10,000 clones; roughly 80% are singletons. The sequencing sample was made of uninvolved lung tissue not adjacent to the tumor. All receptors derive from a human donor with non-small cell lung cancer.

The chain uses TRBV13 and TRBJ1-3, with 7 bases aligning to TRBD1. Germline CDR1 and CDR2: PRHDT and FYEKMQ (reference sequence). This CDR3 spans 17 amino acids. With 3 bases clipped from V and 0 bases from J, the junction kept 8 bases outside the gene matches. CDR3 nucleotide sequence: TGTGCCAGCAGCTTTAGGCAGGGGGTAAGCTCTGGAAACACCATATATTTT. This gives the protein CASSFRQGVSSGNTIYF.

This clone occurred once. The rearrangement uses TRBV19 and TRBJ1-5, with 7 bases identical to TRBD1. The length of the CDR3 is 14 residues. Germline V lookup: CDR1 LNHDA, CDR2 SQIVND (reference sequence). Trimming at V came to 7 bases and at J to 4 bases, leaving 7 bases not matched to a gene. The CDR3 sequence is CASTQGEPNQPQHF. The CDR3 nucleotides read TGTGCCAGTACCCAGGGGGAGCCAAATCAGCCCCAGCATTTT.

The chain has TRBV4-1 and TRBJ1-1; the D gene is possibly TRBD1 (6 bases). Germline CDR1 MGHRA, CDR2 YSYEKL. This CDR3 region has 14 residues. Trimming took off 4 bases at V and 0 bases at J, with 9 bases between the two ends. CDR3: CASSPWDMNTEAFF. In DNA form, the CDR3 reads TGCGCCAGCAGCCCTTGGGACATGAACACTGAAGCTTTCTTT.

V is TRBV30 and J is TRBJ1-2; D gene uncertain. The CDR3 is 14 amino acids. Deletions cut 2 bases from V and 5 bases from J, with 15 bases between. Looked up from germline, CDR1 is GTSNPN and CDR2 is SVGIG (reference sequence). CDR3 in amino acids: CAWSSTGIVYGYTF. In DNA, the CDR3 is TGTGCCTGGAGTTCCACGGGGATTGTGTATGGCTACACCTTC.

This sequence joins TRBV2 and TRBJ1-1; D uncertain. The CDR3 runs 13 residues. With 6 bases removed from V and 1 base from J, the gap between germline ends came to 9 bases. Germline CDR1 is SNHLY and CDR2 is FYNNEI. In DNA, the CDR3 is TGTGCCAGCAGAACAGAGACGAACACTGAAGCTTTCTTT. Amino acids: CASRTETNTEAFF.

CDR3 region: CASSQIRVTRDQETQYF. The CDR3, as DNA: TGTGCCAGCAGCCAGATTCGAGTGACTAGGGACCAAGAGACCCAGTACTTC. V gene TRBV14 combines with J gene TRBJ2-5; D may be TRBD2 (6 bases). The CDR3 length is 17 residues. Trimming removed 3 bases from V and 0 bases from J, with 17 bases in between. In germline, CDR1 is SGHDN, CDR2 FVKESK.

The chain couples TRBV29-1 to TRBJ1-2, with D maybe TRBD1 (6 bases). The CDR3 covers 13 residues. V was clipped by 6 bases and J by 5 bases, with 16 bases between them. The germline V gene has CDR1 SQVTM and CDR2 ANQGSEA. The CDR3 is CSVTGRGAYGYTF. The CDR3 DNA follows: TGCAGCGTCACAGGGAGGGGCGCTTATGGCTACACCTTC.

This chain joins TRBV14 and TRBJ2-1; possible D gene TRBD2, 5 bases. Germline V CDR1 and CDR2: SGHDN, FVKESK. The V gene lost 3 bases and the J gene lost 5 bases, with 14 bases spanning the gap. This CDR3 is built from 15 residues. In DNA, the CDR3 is TGTGCCAGCAGCCAGGTAGCGACACCTCACAATGAGCAGTTCTTC. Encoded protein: CASSQVATPHNEQFF.

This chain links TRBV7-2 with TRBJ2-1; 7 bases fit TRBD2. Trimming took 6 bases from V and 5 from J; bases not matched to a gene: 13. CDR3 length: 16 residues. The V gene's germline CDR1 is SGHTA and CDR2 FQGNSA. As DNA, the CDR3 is TGTGCCAGCAGAAAAGCGGGGCTAGTCGCAGACAATGAGCAGTTCTTC. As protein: CASRKAGLVADNEQFF.

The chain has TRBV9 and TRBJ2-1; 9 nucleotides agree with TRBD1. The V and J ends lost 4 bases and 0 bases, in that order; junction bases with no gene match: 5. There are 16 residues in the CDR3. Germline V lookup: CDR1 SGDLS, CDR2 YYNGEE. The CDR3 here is CASSPPGQGSYNEQFF. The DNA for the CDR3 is TGTGCCAGCAGCCCCCCGGGACAGGGCTCCTACAATGAGCAGTTCTTC.

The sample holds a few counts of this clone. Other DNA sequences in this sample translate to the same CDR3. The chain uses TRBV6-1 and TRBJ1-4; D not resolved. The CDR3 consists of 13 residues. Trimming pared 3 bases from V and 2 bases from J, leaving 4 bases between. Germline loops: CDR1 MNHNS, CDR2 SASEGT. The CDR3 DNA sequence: TGTGCCAGCAGTGACTCTACTAATGAAAAACTGTTTTTT. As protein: CASSDSTNEKLFF.

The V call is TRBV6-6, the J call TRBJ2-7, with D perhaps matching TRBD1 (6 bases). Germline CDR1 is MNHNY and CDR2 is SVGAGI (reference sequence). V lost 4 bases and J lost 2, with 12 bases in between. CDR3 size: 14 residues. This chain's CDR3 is CASSFPGTTYEQYF. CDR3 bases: TGTGCCAGCAGTTTCCCCGGGACAACCTACGAGCAGTACTTC.

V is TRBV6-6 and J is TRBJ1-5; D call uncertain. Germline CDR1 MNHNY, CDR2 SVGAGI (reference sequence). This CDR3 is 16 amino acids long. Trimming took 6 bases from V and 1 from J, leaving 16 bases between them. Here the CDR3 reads CASSGLPGFSNQPQHF. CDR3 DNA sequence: TGTGCCAGCAGCGGACTCCCGGGATTCAGCAATCAGCCCCAGCATTTT.

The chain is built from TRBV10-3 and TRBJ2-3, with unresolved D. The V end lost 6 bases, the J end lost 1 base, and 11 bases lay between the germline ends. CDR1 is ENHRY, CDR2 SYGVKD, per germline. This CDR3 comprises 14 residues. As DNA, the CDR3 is TGTGCCATCAGGGACCAAGTAGGCACAGATACGCAGTATTTT. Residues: CAIRDQVGTDTQYF.

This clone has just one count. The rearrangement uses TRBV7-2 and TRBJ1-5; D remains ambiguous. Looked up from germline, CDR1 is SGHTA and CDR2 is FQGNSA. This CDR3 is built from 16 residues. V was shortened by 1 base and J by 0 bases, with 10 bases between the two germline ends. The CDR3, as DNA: TGTGCCAGCAGCTTAGAGGGTCACTATAGCAATCAGCCCCAGCATTTT. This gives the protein CASSLEGHYSNQPQHF.